A single sample is the source of the 5 T cell receptor beta chains below, sequenced in a study of early stage breast cancer tumors. Using immunoSEQ multiplex PCR, the repertoire was profiled, and TCRdb retains in-frame clones only, with some absent. The profile shows roughly 58,000 clones, around nine tenths of them singletons. The sample was blood. The receptors were gathered from a person between 70 and 80 years old with breast cancer.

V and J are TRBV5-1 and TRBJ2-5, with a tentative D call TRBD1 (6 bases). The CDR3 runs to 14 residues. Germline-derived CDR1 and CDR2 are SGHRS and YFSETQ. The V end was cut by 3 bases, the J end by 2 bases, with 11 bases between. In DNA form, the CDR3 reads TGCGCCAGCAGCTCCTCGGACAGTCAAGAGACCCAGTACTTC. Its translation: CASSSSDSQETQYF.

The table lists this clone with a count of one. The chain has TRBV18 and TRBJ2-2; D unresolved. Trimming pared 5 bases from V and 4 bases from J, leaving 11 bases between. The germline V gene encodes CDR1 KGHSH and CDR2 LQKENI. There are 14 residues in the CDR3. Here the CDR3 reads CASSSSVGTGELFF. In DNA form, the CDR3 reads TGTGCCAGCTCATCATCAGTTGGCACCGGGGAGCTGTTTTTT.

The chain is built from TRBV11-2 and TRBJ2-3, with D hard to call. CDR3 length: 12 amino acids. Germline-derived CDR1 and CDR2 are SGHAT and FQNNGV. With 4 bases removed from V and 7 bases from J, the gap between germline ends came to 9 bases. In nucleotides, the CDR3 is TGTGCCAGCAGCTCGCCTGAGAATACGCAGTATTTT. Amino acid sequence: CASSSPENTQYF.

J is TRBJ2-1 and V is TRBV15; D is unresolved. The CDR3 totals 14 residues. Germline loops: CDR1 LNHNV, CDR2 YYDKDF (reference sequence). Trimming pared 0 bases from V and 2 bases from J, leaving 5 bases between. In DNA, the CDR3 is TGTGCCACCAGCAGAGATCTAACCTACAATGAGCAGTTCTTC. It specifies CATSRDLTYNEQFF.

The chain has TRBV7-2 and TRBJ2-5, with D tentatively TRBD2 (5 bases). CDR1 is SGHTA, CDR2 FQGNSA, per germline. The CDR3 contains 13 residues. V dropped 6 bases and J dropped 5 bases, with 13 bases sitting between them. The CDR3 loop reads CASRATSYETQYF. CDR3 nucleotides: TGTGCCAGCAGGGCTACTAGTTATGAGACCCAGTACTTC.